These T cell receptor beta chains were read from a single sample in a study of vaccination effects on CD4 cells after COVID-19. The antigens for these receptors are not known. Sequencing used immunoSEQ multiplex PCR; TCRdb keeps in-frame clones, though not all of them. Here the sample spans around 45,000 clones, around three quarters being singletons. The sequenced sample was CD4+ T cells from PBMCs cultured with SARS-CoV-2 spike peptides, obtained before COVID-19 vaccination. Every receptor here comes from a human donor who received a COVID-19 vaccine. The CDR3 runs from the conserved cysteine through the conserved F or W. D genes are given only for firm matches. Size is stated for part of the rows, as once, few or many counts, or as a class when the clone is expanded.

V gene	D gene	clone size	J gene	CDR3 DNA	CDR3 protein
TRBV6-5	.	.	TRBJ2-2	TGTGCCAGCCGAGGCCCGAACACCGGGGAGCTGTTTTTT	CASRGPNTGELFF
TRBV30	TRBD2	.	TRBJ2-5	TGTGCCTGGAGACACCGGGGGGGGCAAGAGACCCAGTACTTC	CAWRHRGGQETQYF
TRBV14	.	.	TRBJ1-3	TGTGCCAGCAGACTCACGGGGCAGGGGAGTGGAAACACCATATATTTT	CASRLTGQGSGNTIYF
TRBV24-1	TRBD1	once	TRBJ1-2	TGTGCCACCAGCGAGACAGGGTTGGGCTATGGCTACACCTTC	CATSETGLGYGYTF
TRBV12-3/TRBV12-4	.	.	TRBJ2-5	TGTGCCAGCAGTTTTCGTGGAGAGACCCAGTACTTC	CASSFRGETQYF
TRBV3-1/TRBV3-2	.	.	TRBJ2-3	TGTGCCAGCAGCCAACTAATGGGGAATACGCAGTATTTT	CASSQLMGNTQYF
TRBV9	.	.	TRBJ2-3	TGTGCCAGCAGCGTCCTCCAGGGTAGCTCAGATACGCAGTATTTT	CASSVLQGSSDTQYF
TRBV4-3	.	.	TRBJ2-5	TGCGCCAGCAGCCAAGATCGGGCAGGGGTCCAAGAGACCCAGTACTTC	CASSQDRAGVQETQYF
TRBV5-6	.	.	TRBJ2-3	TGTGCCAGCAGCCCCTCCTACCACCGAGGACGCACAGATACGCAGTATTTT	CASSPSYHRGRTDTQYF
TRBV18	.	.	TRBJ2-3	TGTGCCAGCTCGAACGTTTGGCAAGGGGGAGATACGCAGTATTTT	CASSNVWQGGDTQYF